This T cell receptor beta chain emerged from a study of blood T cell repertoires in COVID-19. The overall study: Researchers got acute and convalescent COVID-19 samples from the United States, Italy and Spain.

This clone appeared a few times. Assay used: immunoSEQ multiplex PCR; TCRdb lists only in-frame clones, some missing. Among about 350,000 clones listed, almost 90% were seen once. The sequence came from a woman in her 70s with COVID-19, enrolled during active disease. Sequenced material: peripheral blood.

The CDR3 loop is CASTAQGTGGETQYF. In DNA form, the CDR3 reads TGTGCCAGCACCGCCCAAGGGACAGGGGGGGAGACCCAGTACTTC. The V gene is TRBV9, the J gene TRBJ2-5; 11 bases agree with TRBD1. With V trimmed by 6 bases and J by 5 bases, 9 bases remained unmatched. The CDR3 runs to 15 residues. The germline V gene encodes CDR1 SGDLS and CDR2 YYNGEE.